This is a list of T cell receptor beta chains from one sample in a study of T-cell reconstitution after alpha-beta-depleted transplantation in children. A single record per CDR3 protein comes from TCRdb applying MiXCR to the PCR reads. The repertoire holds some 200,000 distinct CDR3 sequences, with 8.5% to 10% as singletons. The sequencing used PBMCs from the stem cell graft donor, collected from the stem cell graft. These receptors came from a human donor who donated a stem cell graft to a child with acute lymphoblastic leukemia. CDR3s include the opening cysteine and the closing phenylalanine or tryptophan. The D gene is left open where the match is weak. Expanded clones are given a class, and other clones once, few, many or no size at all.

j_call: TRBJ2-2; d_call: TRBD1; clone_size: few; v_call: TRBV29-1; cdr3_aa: CSGSRGSNTGELFF; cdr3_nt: TGCAGCGGGTCCAGGGGGTCGAACACCGGGGAGCTGTTTTTT
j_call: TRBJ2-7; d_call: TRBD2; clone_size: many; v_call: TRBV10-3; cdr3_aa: CAIRGTGLAGNEQYF; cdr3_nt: TGTGCCATCAGAGGTACGGGACTAGCGGGGAACGAGCAGTACTTC
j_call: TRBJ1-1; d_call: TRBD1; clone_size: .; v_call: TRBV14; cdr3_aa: CASSLYRGGTEAFF; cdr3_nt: TGTGCCAGCAGCCTCTACAGGGGGGGTACTGAAGCTTTCTTT
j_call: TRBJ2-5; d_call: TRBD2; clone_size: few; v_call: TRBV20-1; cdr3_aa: CSAGGTGTSGGAQETQYF; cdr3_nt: TGCAGTGCTGGCGGGACCGGGACTAGCGGGGGGGCACAAGAGACCCAGTACTTC
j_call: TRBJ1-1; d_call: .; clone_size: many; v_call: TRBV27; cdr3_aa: CASMEIWTLNTEAFF; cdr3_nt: TGTGCCAGCATGGAGATCTGGACATTGAACACTGAAGCTTTCTTT
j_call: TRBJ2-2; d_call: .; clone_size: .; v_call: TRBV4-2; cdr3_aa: CASSQEDRGNTGELFF; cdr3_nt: TGTGCCAGCAGCCAAGAGGATCGTGGGAACACCGGGGAGCTGTTTTTT
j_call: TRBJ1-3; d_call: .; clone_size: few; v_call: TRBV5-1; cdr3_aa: CASSSGASSGNTIYF; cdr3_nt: TGCGCCAGCAGCTCAGGGGCCTCCTCTGGAAACACCATATATTTT
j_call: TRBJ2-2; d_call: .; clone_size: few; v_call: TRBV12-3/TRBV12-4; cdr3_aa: CASSLPQTGELFF; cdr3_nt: TGTGCCAGCAGTTTGCCGCAAACCGGGGAGCTGTTTTTT
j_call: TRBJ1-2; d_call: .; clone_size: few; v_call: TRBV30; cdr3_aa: CAWTAGLFDGYTF; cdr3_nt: TGTGCCTGGACAGCGGGGCTTTTCGATGGCTACACCTTC
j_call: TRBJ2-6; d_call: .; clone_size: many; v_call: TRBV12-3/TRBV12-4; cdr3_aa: CASSFRGTGANVLTF; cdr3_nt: TGTGCCAGCAGTTTCAGGGGCACTGGGGCCAACGTCCTGACTTTC
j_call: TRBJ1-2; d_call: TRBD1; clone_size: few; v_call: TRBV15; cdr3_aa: CATSRDFWDRNYGYTF; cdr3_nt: TGTGCCACCAGCAGAGATTTTTGGGACAGAAACTATGGCTACACCTTC
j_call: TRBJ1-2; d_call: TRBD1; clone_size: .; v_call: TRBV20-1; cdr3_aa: CSFYPADRGLSSYGYTF; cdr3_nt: TGCAGCTTCTACCCCGCGGACAGGGGGCTTAGTAGTTATGGCTACACCTTC
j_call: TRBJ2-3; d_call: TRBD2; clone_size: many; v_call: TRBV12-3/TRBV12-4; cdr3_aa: CASSQGTSGVADTQYF; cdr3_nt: TGTGCCAGCAGTCAGGGGACTAGCGGGGTGGCAGATACGCAGTATTTT
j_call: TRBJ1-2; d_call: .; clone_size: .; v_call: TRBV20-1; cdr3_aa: CSATPGLRRGVYGYTF; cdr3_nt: TGCAGTGCTACACCGGGACTCAGGAGGGGGGTCTATGGCTACACCTTC
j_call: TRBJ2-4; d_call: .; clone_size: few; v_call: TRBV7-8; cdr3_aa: CASSYSLTLAKNIQYF; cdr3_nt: TGTGCCAGCAGCTACTCACTCACCTTAGCCAAAAACATTCAGTACTTC
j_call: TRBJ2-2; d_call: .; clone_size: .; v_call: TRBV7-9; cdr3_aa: CAPGNTGELFF; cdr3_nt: TGTGCCCCGGGGAATACCGGGGAGCTGTTTTTT
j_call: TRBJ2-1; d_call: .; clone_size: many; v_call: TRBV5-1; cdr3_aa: CASSFSIGGDNEQFF; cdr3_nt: TGCGCCAGCAGCTTCAGCATCGGCGGGGACAATGAGCAGTTCTTC
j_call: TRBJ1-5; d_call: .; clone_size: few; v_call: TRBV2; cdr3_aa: CASSEVIGVYQPQHF; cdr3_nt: TGTGCCAGCAGTGAAGTAATAGGGGTATATCAGCCCCAGCATTTT
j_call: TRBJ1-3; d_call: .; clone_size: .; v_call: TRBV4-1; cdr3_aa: CASSPYQTQKAYSGNTIYF; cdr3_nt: TGCGCCAGCAGCCCGTACCAGACCCAGAAGGCGTACTCTGGAAACACCATATATTTT
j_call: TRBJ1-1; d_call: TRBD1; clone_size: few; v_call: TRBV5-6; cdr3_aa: CASSLQTRGRSEAFF; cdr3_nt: TGTGCCAGCAGCCTCCAAACCAGGGGGCGATCTGAAGCTTTCTTT
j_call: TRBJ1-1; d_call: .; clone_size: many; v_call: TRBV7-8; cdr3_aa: CASSLGHPNTEAFF; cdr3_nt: TGCGCCAGCAGCCTGGGACACCCGAACACTGAAGCTTTCTTT
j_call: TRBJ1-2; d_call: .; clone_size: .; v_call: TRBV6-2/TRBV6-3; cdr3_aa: CASSYTIYGYTF; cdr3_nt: TGTGCCAGCAGTTACACAATCTATGGCTACACCTTC
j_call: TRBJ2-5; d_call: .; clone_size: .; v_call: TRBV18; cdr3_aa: CASFIQETQYF; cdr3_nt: TGTGCCAGTTTTATCCAAGAGACCCAGTACTTC
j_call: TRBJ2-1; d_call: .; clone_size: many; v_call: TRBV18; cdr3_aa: CASSPPSNPPYNEQFF; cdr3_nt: TGTGCCAGCTCACCACCGTCTAACCCTCCCTACAATGAGCAGTTCTTC
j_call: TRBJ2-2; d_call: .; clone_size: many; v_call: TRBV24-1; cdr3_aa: CATSDSPDPGELFF; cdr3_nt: TGTGCCACCAGTGATTCCCCGGATCCCGGGGAGCTGTTTTTT
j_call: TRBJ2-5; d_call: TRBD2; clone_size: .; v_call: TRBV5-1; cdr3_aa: CASSLALSSGGETQYF; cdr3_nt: TGCGCCAGCAGCTTGGCCCTCTCTAGCGGGGGAGAGACCCAGTACTTC